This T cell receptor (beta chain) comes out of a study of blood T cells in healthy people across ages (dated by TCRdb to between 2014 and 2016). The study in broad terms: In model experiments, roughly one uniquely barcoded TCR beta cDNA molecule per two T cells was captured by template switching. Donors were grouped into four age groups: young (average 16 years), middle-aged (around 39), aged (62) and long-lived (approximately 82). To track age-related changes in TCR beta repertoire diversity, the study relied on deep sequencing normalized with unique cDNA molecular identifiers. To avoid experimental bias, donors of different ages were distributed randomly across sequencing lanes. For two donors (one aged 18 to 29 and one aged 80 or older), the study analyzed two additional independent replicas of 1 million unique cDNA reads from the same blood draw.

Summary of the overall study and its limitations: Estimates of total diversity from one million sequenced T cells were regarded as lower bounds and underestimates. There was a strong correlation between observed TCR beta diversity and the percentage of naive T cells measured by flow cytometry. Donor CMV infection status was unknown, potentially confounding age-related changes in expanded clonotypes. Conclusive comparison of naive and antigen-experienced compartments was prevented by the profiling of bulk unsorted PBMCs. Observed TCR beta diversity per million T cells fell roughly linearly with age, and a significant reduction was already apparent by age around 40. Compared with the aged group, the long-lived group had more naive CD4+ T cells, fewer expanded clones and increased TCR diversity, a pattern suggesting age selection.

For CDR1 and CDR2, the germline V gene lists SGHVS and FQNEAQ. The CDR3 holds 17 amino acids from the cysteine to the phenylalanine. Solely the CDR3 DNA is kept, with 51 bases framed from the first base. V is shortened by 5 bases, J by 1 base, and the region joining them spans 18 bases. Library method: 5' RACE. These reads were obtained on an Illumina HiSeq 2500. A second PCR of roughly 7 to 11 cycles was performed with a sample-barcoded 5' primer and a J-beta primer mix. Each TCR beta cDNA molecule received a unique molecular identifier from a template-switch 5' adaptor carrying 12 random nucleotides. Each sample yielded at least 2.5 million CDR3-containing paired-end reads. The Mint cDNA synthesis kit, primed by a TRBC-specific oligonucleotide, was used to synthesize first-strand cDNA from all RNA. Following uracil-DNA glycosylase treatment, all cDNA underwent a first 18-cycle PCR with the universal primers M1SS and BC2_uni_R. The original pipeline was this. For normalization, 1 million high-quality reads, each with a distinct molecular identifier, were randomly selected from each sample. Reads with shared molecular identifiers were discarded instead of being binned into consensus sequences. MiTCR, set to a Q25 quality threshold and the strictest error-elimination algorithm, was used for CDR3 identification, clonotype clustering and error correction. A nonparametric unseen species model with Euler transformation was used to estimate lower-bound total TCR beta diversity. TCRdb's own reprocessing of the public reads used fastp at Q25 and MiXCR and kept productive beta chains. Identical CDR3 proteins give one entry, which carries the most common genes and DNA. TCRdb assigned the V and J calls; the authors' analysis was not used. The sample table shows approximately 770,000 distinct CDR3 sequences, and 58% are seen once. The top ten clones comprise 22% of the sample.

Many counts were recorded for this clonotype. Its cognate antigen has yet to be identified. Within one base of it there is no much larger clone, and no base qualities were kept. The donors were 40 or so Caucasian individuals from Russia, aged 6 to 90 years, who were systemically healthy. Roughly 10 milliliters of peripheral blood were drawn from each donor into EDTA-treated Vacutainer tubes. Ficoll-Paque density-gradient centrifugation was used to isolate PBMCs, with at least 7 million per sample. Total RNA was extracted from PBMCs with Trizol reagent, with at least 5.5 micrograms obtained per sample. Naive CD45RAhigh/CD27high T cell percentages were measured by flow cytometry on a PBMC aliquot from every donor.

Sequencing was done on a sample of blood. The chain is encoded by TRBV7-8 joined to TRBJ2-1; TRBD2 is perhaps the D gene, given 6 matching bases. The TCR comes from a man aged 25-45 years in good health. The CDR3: CASSTPRRATSYNEQFF. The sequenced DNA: TGTGCCAGCAGCACACCCCGGAGGGCCACATCCTACAATGAGCAGTTCTTC. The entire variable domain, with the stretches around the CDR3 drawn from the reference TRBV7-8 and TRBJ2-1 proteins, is GAGVSQSPRYKVAKRGQDVALRCDPISGHVSLFWYQQALGQGPEFLTYFQNEAQLDKSGLPSDRFFAERPEGSVSTLKIQRTQQEDSAVYLCASSTPRRATSYNEQFFGPGTRLTVL.